This entry describes one T cell receptor (beta chain). Its antigen has not been determined. The input lacks base qualities; no much larger clone sits a single base away. In the germline V gene, CDR1 corresponds to SGDLS and CDR2 to YYNGEE. Including cysteine and phenylalanine, the CDR3 has 15 amino acids. Just CDR3 DNA is preserved here, 45 bases in frame from base 1. Trimming removed 0 bases from V and 2 bases from J; the gene matches leave 5 bases unexplained. This sample stems from a study of cytomegalovirus exposure and HLA in healthy donors (dated by TCRdb to about 2017). Notes on the research overall: An earlier analysis of some 600 of the donors reported approximately 300 Gb of sequence data and 117 million unique TCR beta sequences obtained from some 200 million T cells. An early release covering just under 650 HLA-typed donors comprised 250 to 350 gigabases of sequencing data and around 80 million unique TCR sequences. Of the approximately 400 genotyped donors, 65% to 90% fell in the genetic ancestry cluster associated with self-reported Caucasian donors. The aim of the study was to test whether cataloging public T cell receptors could identify signatures of past pathogen exposure. The study profiled the T cell repertoires of 666 subjects by immunosequencing and related them to cytomegalovirus serostatus. Along with the approximately 620-subject first cohort, a separate validation cohort of 120 different subjects was used. The study combined high-throughput TCR immunosequencing, statistical association of individual TCRs with disease status, and machine learning to predict cytomegalovirus infection status. In a later analysis, previously published TCR beta repertoires from 670 or so donors were re-analyzed and high-resolution HLA genotyping was added so that TCR occurrence patterns could be studied. In the later analysis, no new phenotypic data were used to find candidate immune exposures; instead, reliance was placed on TCR beta sequences and their occurrence across donors. An earlier analysis of several hundred of the donors applied high-throughput TCR beta sequencing to assess whether each TCR beta V gene segment acted as functional or pseudogenic. Alongside the repertoire data, information on donor age, sex, ethnicity and CMV serostatus was compiled. A later genetic analysis used genome-wide SNP genotypes for about 60% of the roughly 670 donors, treating that subset as a discovery cohort. All discovery cohort repertoires had been generated on a single sequencing platform. HLA typing included class I and class II loci at four-digit resolution. Typing coverage varied by locus: roughly 620-640 donors for A, B, C, DRB1 and DQB1; approximately 520 for DQA1; more than 600 for DPA1; roughly 470 for DPB1. A few DR-DQ haplotypes were treated as single units for association and clustering because of strong linkage in the cohort. Across approximately 400 genotyped donors of the cohort, an average of about 250,000 unique TCR beta nucleotide sequences per donor were sequenced, and roughly 18% of those sequences were non-productive. What the research found in general, with its limitations: In vitro tests confirmed that three of the cytomegalovirus-associated TCR beta chains recognize cytomegalovirus antigens. In a later genetic analysis, a missense DCLRE1C variant was associated with V-gene and J-gene trimming of TCR beta chains, and the association was replicated in an independent cohort. CMV serostatus was the only immune exposure information available for the cohort. Because HLA typing was missing for some donors at each locus, association tests included only the typed subset. Because counts were too low, about 18 rarely observed V segments, including chromosome 9 orphons, were excluded from the earlier analysis of 587 of the donors. In a later genetic analysis, fewer N-insertions in productive TCRs were reported among donors in an Asian-associated ancestry cluster than the roughly 710-donor mean. In a later analysis, HLA-associated TCR beta chains showed more clonal expansion and lower generation probabilities than non-associated chains that were equally common. A further reported finding was that TCR beta sequences accurately predicted the HLA-A and HLA-B alleles for most subjects in the first cohort. The presence/absence analyses assumed that sequencing depth was roughly uniform across donors, and that assumption may not be true. Most CMV-associated TCR beta chains appeared to be HLA-restricted in a later analysis, and the HLA associations seemed to be driven largely by CMV exposure. In an earlier analysis of some 500 of the donors, most TCR beta V segments appeared in productive rearrangements about 87% or about 30% of the time, broadly matching IMGT annotations. Some IMGT-functional V segments, including TRBV6-2 and TRBV6-3, could not be told apart with the 87-base-pair reads, so those segments were excluded. The study gave a list of under 200 TCR beta chains associated with cytomegalovirus. The authors suggested that the approach could potentially be extended to other disease states and immunological phenotypes. In a later analysis, TCR association rates were found to vary across HLA loci, with the most associated TCRs seen for DRB1 alleles and the fewest for HLA-C alleles. Correlated functional status among segregating V segments might reflect linkage disequilibrium, but an unknown experimental factor could not be ruled out. Strong co-occurrence of HLA alleles, especially DR and DQ, made assigning TCR associations to individual alleles difficult. This cohort had only TCR beta chains sequenced, and the lack of alpha or paired-chain data limited which features could be detected. At a false discovery rate of 0.05, a later analysis linked fewer than 20,000 TCR beta sequences to specific HLA alleles. While some public TCRs were present in many individuals, most TCR sequences turned up only very rarely across donors. The classifier was reported to diagnose cytomegalovirus status with high specificity and sensitivity in both the original and validation cohorts. A cluster of highly shared sequence variants was judged likely to represent a technical artifact of the sequencing pipeline. In a later analysis, several top co-occurrence clusters were reported to appear linked to parvovirus B19, influenza, CMV and Epstein-Barr virus.

The library was made by the immunoSEQ multiplex PCR assay. A mixture of 60 forward primers for TCR Vbeta segments and 13 reverse primers for TCR Jbeta segments was used in the multiplex PCR. The CDR3 region of rearranged TCR beta genes was amplified from genomic DNA with a multiplex PCR assay. The amplified TCR beta libraries were sequenced on the Illumina HiSeq System as 87-base-pair reads. Regarding the original processing steps: A later analysis counted 75 million to 100 million unique TCR beta chains across the 640 or so repertoires, and around 12 million of these chains were shared by at least two donors. To remove PCR and sequencing errors, raw reads were error-corrected and collapsed into unique sequences using a nearest-neighbor algorithm that merged closely related sequences. CDR3 sequences were aligned to IMGT reference sequences to assign V, D and J gene segments. For a sequence to be retained, a match of at least six nucleotides to both a V gene segment and a J gene segment was required. Rearrangements were classified as productive when the CDR3 lacked stop codons and remained in frame with V and J, and all other rearrangements were classified as non-productive. CDR3 was defined according to IMGT convention as the region running from the second conserved V-encoded cysteine to the conserved J-encoded phenylalanine. The earlier analysis of about 640 of the donors excluded any sequence lacking an unambiguous match to a single V gene segment. An earlier analysis of several hundred of the donors called V segments functional above 56.7% productive rearrangements and segregating when the between-donor standard deviation exceeded 5%. A statistical classification framework was built for diagnosing cytomegalovirus status from the catalog of TCR beta chain sequences. A later analysis assigned V and J genes by comparing TCR nucleotide sequences with IMGT/GENE-DB human TR gene sequences. The TCRdist pipeline was used in a later analysis to assign CDR3 sequences and most-parsimonious VDJ recombination scenarios. In a later analysis, each TCR beta chain was defined by its CDR3 amino acid sequence together with its V-gene family, and reads without a unique V-gene family were excluded. To address suspected cross-contamination and a sequencing artifact, a later analysis removed around 590 highly shared, low-generation-probability nucleotide sequences. In a later analysis, a clonal expansion index was calculated for each public chain from normalized within-repertoire ranks of inferred template counts. A later analysis computed generation probabilities with a VDJ recombination model fitted to out-of-frame rearrangements, and checked the results against IGoR. In a later analysis, TCR-TCR, TCR-HLA and TCR-CMV co-occurrence was scored with hypergeometric tests, and a repertoire-size bias correction was applied to TCR pairs. To estimate false discovery rates, a later analysis permuted the HLA or CMV assignments 20 times. In a later analysis, co-occurring TCRs were grouped using DBSCAN, and TCRdist sequence similarity was added for clustering within HLA-allele-positive subsets. Repertoires with fewer than 30,000 or more than 120,000 public chains, plus five repertoires with anomalous nucleotide sharing, were excluded from co-occurrence clustering. As stored in TCRdb, this immuneACCESS dataset retains in-frame rearrangements with V and J assigned. A fraction of the clones does not appear; measured against another copy, unresolved V genes explain less than half of the discrepancy, and the remainder lacks a known reason. That table gives V, J and clone size, and the DNA gave D and trimming. The sample includes 150,000 to 200,000 clones, with approximately 80% observed a single time. Of the sample, approximately 6.8% falls within the top ten clones.

The cohort comprised some 680 healthy bone marrow donors. All cohort members were sampled while nominally healthy, although unrecorded immune exposures were likely present. The donor tested CMV seropositive and was one of the 289 seropositive cohort members. Each donor provided a peripheral blood sample, and peripheral blood mononuclear cells were used for TCR beta sequencing. Genomic DNA was extracted from the blood cell samples with the Qiagen DNeasy Blood Extraction Kit. The sequencing sample was made of PBMCs. The rearranged segments are TRBV9 and TRBJ2-7, with 7 central nucleotides matching TRBD2. This TCR was sampled from a male donor in good health and CMV-seropositive. The nucleotides read TGTGCCAGCAGCGTAGCAGCGGGATATCCCTACGAGCAGTACTTC. It specifies CASSVAAGYPYEQYF. Reference TRBV9 and TRBJ2-7 proteins supply the regions before and after the CDR3; the full variable domain is: DSGVTQTPKHLITATGQRVTLRCSPRSGDLSVYWYQQSLDQGLQFLIQYYNGEERAKGNILERFSAQQFPDLHSELNLSSLELGDSALYFCASSVAAGYPYEQYFGPGTRLTVT.